The 9 T cell receptor beta chains reported below all come from one sample, sequenced in a study of Ad26.COV2.S vaccination and SARS-CoV-2 variants. Clones were read by immunoSEQ multiplex PCR, and TCRdb kept only the in-frame ones, dropping some. This sample has 400,000 or so clones; approximately 86% occur once, and the top ten carry roughly 3.5%. Regarding treatment: 15 to 20 received Ad26.COV2.S at low or high dose, single or two shots; 5 received placebo; per-sample allocation not given. Day 63 following the first vaccine or placebo injection was when the samples were taken. The specimen was peripheral blood, collected in a trial of Ad26.COV2.S vaccine versus placebo. The origin of the receptors is a person between 18 and 59 years old who received the Ad26.COV2.S COVID-19 vaccine or a placebo.

This chain uses TRBV20-1 with TRBJ1-1; no reliable D call. Germline V gene sequence: CDR1 DFQATT, CDR2 SNEGSKA (reference sequence). The CDR3 spans 10 residues. Trimming shortened V by 7 bases and J by 9 bases, and 12 bases separated the two germline ends. CDR3 DNA: TGCAGTGGAGGGTCTCCCCAAGCTTTCTTT. The encoded protein is CSGGSPQAFF.

The gene calls are TRBV7-8 and TRBJ2-1; D ambiguous. The V and J ends lost 2 bases and 6 bases respectively, with 14 bases between them. Germline V gene data show CDR1 as SGHVS and CDR2 as FQNEAQ. The CDR3 loop spans 15 amino acids. The chain's CDR3 is CASSLFRDLGNEQFF. The CDR3 DNA is TGTGCCAGCAGCTTATTTAGGGATCTGGGCAATGAGCAGTTCTTC.

The chain is built from TRBV12-5 and TRBJ2-3; D is uncertain. Germline CDR1 and CDR2: LGHNT and FRNRAP. CDR3 length: 14 residues. The ends were cut back, 2 bases at V and 3 bases at J, with 9 bases in the middle. DNA of the CDR3: TGTGCTAGTGGTTTGAGTTCGCGGACAGATACGCAGTATTTT. Protein product: CASGLSSRTDTQYF.

J is TRBJ1-1 and V is TRBV4-3; 7 bases fit TRBD1. Per the germline V gene, CDR1 is LGHNA and CDR2 is YSLEER. The CDR3 is 16 residues long. Unmatched junction bases numbered 8, after V lost 3 bases and J lost 1 base. The CDR3 coding sequence is TGCGCCAGCAGCCATGCTCCCGGACAGGCGAACACTGAAGCTTTCTTT. This translates into CASSHAPGQANTEAFF.

V usage is TRBV5-4 and J usage is TRBJ1-1; a weak D match, TRBD1 (5 bases). The length of the CDR3 is 15 residues. V was cut by 6 bases and J by 1 base, with 16 bases left in between. Germline V lookup: CDR1 SGHNT, CDR2 YYREEE (reference sequence). The chain's CDR3 is CASTIGLGGNTEAFF. CDR3 DNA sequence: TGTGCCAGCACCATCGGACTTGGGGGGAACACTGAAGCTTTCTTT. Full variable domain (outside the CDR3, taken from reference TRBV5-4 and TRBJ1-1): ETGVTQSPTHLIKTRGQQVTLRCSSQSGHNTVSWYQQALGQGPQFIFQYYREEENGRGNFPPRFSGLQFPNYSSELNVNALELDDSALYLCASTIGLGGNTEAFFGQGTRLTVV.

The sample holds one count of this clone. The chain recombines TRBV5-4 with TRBJ1-4, with D hard to call. Germline CDR1 is SGHNT and CDR2 is YYREEE (reference sequence). The CDR3 contains 15 residues. V was pared by 3 bases and J by 8 bases, with 17 bases between. The CDR3 reads CASSSPGAEEEKLFF. DNA for the CDR3: TGTGCCAGCAGCTCGCCGGGAGCCGAGGAGGAAAAACTGTTTTTT.

The chain links TRBV2 to TRBJ2-3; TRBD1 is a possible D gene (5 bases). CDR1 is SNHLY and CDR2 is FYNNEI in the germline V gene. V lost 7 bases and J 0 bases, leaving 17 bases between the germline ends. The CDR3 contains 16 residues. CDR3 protein: CASTKDTIPSTDTQYF. The DNA for the CDR3 is TGTGCCAGCACTAAGGACACAATACCTAGCACAGATACGCAGTATTTT.

This clone was found a few times. The chain joins TRBV3-1 (or the pseudogene TRBV3-2) to TRBJ1-3; the D gene is possibly TRBD1 (5 bases). Trimming removed 0 bases from V and 8 bases from J, with 17 bases in between. Looked up from germline, CDR1 is LGHDT and CDR2 is YNNKEL (reference sequence). The CDR3 runs to 16 residues. CDR3 sequence reads: CASSQDMGTLGDTIYF. In nucleotides, the CDR3 is TGTGCCAGCAGCCAAGATATGGGGACTTTAGGGGACACCATATATTTT.

This chain joins TRBV7-8 and TRBJ2-7; D is unclear. The CDR3 has 13 amino acids. Trimming pared 5 bases from V and 2 bases from J, leaving 10 bases between. Germline CDR1 reads SGHVS; CDR2 reads FQNEAQ. Written as DNA, the CDR3 is TGTGCCAGCAGCCGTGGGATAACCTACGAGCAGTACTTC. It yields the protein CASSRGITYEQYF.